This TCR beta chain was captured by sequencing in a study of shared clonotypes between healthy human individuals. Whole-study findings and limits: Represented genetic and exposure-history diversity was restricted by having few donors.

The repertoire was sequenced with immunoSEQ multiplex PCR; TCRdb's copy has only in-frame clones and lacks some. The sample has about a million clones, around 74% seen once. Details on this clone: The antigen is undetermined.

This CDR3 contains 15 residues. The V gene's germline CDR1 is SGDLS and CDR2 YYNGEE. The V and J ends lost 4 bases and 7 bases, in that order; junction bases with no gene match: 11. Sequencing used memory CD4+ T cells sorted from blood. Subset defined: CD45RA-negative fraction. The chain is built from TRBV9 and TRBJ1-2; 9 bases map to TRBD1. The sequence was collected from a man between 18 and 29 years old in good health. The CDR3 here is CASSSSGQGGRGYTF. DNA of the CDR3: TGTGCCAGCAGCTCCTCGGGACAGGGAGGACGTGGCTACACCTTC.